These T cell receptor beta chains were read from a single sample in a study of T cell repertoires in ileal Crohn's disease. The repertoire was sequenced with immunoSEQ multiplex PCR; TCRdb's copy has only in-frame clones and lacks some. The sample gives about 62,000 clones, roughly nine tenths of which show up once; roughly 2% is in the top ten. The specimen sequenced was ileal tissue. The receptors shown here come from an adult with Crohn's disease. The CDR3 runs from the conserved cysteine through the conserved F or W. The D gene is left open where the match is weak. For some rows the clone size is stated as once, few or many, or as a class when expanded; others skip it.

NA,NA,TRBV6-4,TRBJ1-2,CASSLTGIDYTF,TGTGCCAGCAGTCTGACAGGCATTGACTACACCTTC
NA,TRBD1,TRBV2,TRBJ1-2,CASVGTGTNYGYTF,TGTGCCAGCGTTGGGACAGGGACCAACTATGGCTACACCTTC
once,NA,TRBV11-3,TRBJ2-7,CASSFSAAYEQYF,TGTGCCAGCAGCTTCTCGGCGGCCTACGAGCAGTACTTC
once,TRBD2,TRBV7-3,TRBJ2-1,CASSLIGSGRLHEQFF,TGTGCCAGCAGCTTAATCGGTAGCGGGAGACTCCATGAGCAGTTCTTC
NA,TRBD1,TRBV18,TRBJ1-4,CASSSDRVEEKLFF,TGTGCCAGCTCAAGCGACAGGGTAGAGGAAAAACTGTTTTTT
NA,NA,TRBV7-2,TRBJ2-7,CASSLDVATNSYEQHF,TGTGCCAGCAGCTTAGATGTAGCGACCAACTCCTACGAGCAGCACTTC
NA,NA,TRBV2,TRBJ1-1,CASVRSANTEAFF,TGTGCCAGCGTCAGGTCAGCTAACACTGAAGCTTTCTTT
NA,NA,TRBV20-1,TRBJ1-1,CSANLGGEAFF,TGCAGTGCCAACCTCGGGGGTGAAGCTTTCTTT
NA,NA,TRBV2,TRBJ1-5,CASGRSSNQPQHF,TGTGCCAGCGGTAGAAGTAGCAATCAGCCCCAGCATTTT
NA,NA,TRBV9,TRBJ2-3,CASSVGGRRGIDTQYF,TGTGCCAGCAGCGTAGGGGGGAGGCGGGGAATAGATACGCAGTATTTT
NA,TRBD2,TRBV5-4,TRBJ2-5,CASSHGLGGETQYF,TGTGCCAGCAGCCATGGACTAGGAGGGGAGACCCAGTACTTC
NA,NA,TRBV9,TRBJ1-1,CASSVVGDTEAFF,TGTGCCAGCAGCGTAGTAGGGGACACTGAAGCTTTCTTT
NA,TRBD1,TRBV9,TRBJ1-1,CASSGGTANTEAFF,TGTGCCAGCAGCGGAGGGACAGCGAACACTGAAGCTTTCTTT
NA,TRBD1,TRBV30,TRBJ1-2,CAWVRRGQGDYGYTF,TGTGCCTGGGTTCGCAGGGGGCAGGGGGACTATGGCTACACCTTC
NA,NA,TRBV11-2,TRBJ2-2,CASSLPSGELFF,TGTGCCAGCAGCTTACCCTCCGGGGAGCTGTTTTTT
NA,NA,TRBV10-3,TRBJ2-2,CAISELSNTGELFF,TGTGCCATCAGTGAGCTATCGAACACCGGGGAGCTGTTTTTT
NA,NA,TRBV11-2,TRBJ2-1,CASSPTRLDEQFF,TGTGCCAGCAGCCCCACTAGGCTGGATGAGCAGTTCTTC
NA,NA,TRBV14,TRBJ1-1,CASSHWEVSNTEAFF,TGTGCCAGCAGCCATTGGGAGGTCAGCAACACTGAAGCTTTCTTT
NA,TRBD2,TRBV18,TRBJ2-1,CASSPRASGRTYNEQFF,TGTGCCAGCTCACCCCGTGCTAGCGGGAGGACCTACAATGAGCAGTTCTTC
NA,NA,TRBV6-5,TRBJ1-1,CASSYWGHRNTEAFF,TGTGCCAGCAGTTATTGGGGACACAGGAACACTGAAGCTTTCTTT
NA,NA,TRBV18,TRBJ1-2,CASSDDGGYTF,TGTGCCAGCTCCGATGATGGCGGCTACACCTTC
NA,TRBD1,TRBV15,TRBJ1-1,CATSRGGQGNTEAFF,TGTGCCACCAGCAGAGGGGGACAGGGCAACACTGAAGCTTTCTTT
NA,TRBD1,TRBV5-1,TRBJ2-5,CASSPGQGWQETQYF,TGCGCCAGCAGCCCGGGACAGGGTTGGCAAGAGACCCAGTACTTC
NA,NA,TRBV6-5,TRBJ1-2,CASSPDRLYGYTF,TGTGCCAGCAGCCCCGACAGACTCTATGGCTACACCTTC
NA,NA,TRBV7-2,TRBJ1-2,CASRRWEMASGYTF,TGTGCCAGTAGAAGGTGGGAGATGGCAAGCGGCTACACCTTC
NA,NA,TRBV30,TRBJ2-7,CAWSDILRGQYF,TGTGCCTGGAGTGACATACTCAGGGGGCAGTACTTC
NA,TRBD1,TRBV11-3,TRBJ1-1,CASSLRQGQTEAFF,TGTGCCAGCAGCTTAAGACAGGGGCAGACTGAAGCTTTCTTT